These T cell receptor beta chains were read from a single sample in a study of response to subunit inactivated influenza vaccine. MiXCR, applied by TCRdb to the RT-PCR reads, yields one record per CDR3 protein. This table has just under 550,000 distinct CDR3 sequences, around a quarter appearing once. The same sample was also used in a study of T cells expressing NK-cell markers.

The sequencing here drew on CD4+ T cells sorted from PBMCs, taken 12 days after vaccination. These receptors came from a man aged 45-60 years who received an inactivated influenza vaccine. CDR3s include the opening cysteine and the closing phenylalanine or tryptophan. A D gene is named only where the DNA matches it firmly. Not all rows give a size; the values are once, few, many and, for expanded clones, a class.

-	TRBV30	-	TRBJ1-1	CAWSVPGAGYTEAFF	TGTGCCTGGAGTGTACCAGGGGCTGGGTACACTGAAGCTTTCTTT
-	TRBV20-1	few	TRBJ1-1	CSAREGAGDTEAFF	TGCAGTGCTAGAGAGGGGGCGGGAGACACTGAAGCTTTCTTT
-	TRBV12-3/TRBV12-4	few	TRBJ1-3	CASSLGVFGNTIYF	TGTGCCAGCAGTTTAGGGGTCTTTGGAAACACCATATATTTT
TRBD2	TRBV9	-	TRBJ2-5	CASTRGAHETQYF	TGTGCCAGCACGCGGGGGGCCCACGAGACCCAGTACTTC
-	TRBV20-1	-	TRBJ1-4	CSATLAGREKLFF	TGCAGTGCCACCCTAGCTGGTCGTGAAAAACTGTTTTTT
TRBD2	TRBV29-1	-	TRBJ2-3	CSVDIAGGTDTQYF	TGCAGCGTTGACATAGCGGGGGGCACAGATACGCAGTATTTT
TRBD1	TRBV5-1	few	TRBJ2-7	CASSGQGLREQYF	TGCGCCAGCAGCGGACAGGGGTTGAGGGAGCAGTACTTC
-	TRBV10-3	few	TRBJ2-3	CAISESMADTQYF	TGTGCCATCAGTGAGTCGATGGCGGATACGCAGTATTTT
TRBD1	TRBV20-1	few	TRBJ2-5	CSAPRQGHRETQYF	TGCAGTGCACCCCGACAGGGGCATCGAGAGACCCAGTACTTC
-	TRBV9	few	TRBJ1-1	CASSGDRLNTEAFF	TGTGCCAGCAGCGGGGACCGCTTGAACACTGAAGCTTTCTTT
-	TRBV12-3/TRBV12-4	-	TRBJ1-5	CASSSNRDTNQPQHF	TGTGCCAGCAGTTCAAACAGGGACACAAATCAGCCCCAGCATTTT
TRBD2	TRBV5-1	-	TRBJ2-1	CASSLAPTSGGYNEQFF	TGCGCCAGCAGCTTGGCCCCAACTAGCGGGGGATACAATGAGCAGTTCTTC
TRBD1	TRBV28	few	TRBJ2-3	CASDRGRTTDTQYF	TGTGCCAGCGACAGGGGGCGCACCACAGATACGCAGTATTTT
-	TRBV7-2	-	TRBJ2-4	CASSFTSVENIQYF	TGTGCCAGCAGCTTTACCTCTGTTGAAAACATTCAGTACTTC
TRBD1	TRBV5-8	few	TRBJ2-3	CASSPHRGSDTQYF	TGTGCCAGCAGCCCCCACAGGGGTTCAGATACGCAGTATTTT
-	TRBV7-2	-	TRBJ1-1	CASSFSWSGPEAFF	TGTGCCAGCAGCTTTTCATGGTCAGGGCCTGAAGCTTTCTTT
TRBD1	TRBV10-3	-	TRBJ2-7	CAIREGQASYEQYF	TGTGCCATCAGAGAGGGACAGGCCTCCTACGAGCAGTACTTC
-	TRBV4-1	-	TRBJ2-1	CASSQFPGGRRHNEQFF	TGCGCCAGCAGCCAATTCCCCGGGGGCCGTCGCCACAATGAGCAGTTCTTC
-	TRBV5-6	few	TRBJ2-1	CASSLALAREQFF	TGTGCCAGCAGCTTGGCCCTGGCACGGGAGCAGTTCTTC
-	TRBV20-1	-	TRBJ2-1	CSASAPGVEQFF	TGCAGTGCTAGCGCCCCGGGGGTTGAGCAGTTCTTC
-	TRBV27	few	TRBJ1-1	CASSFGVGNTEAFF	TGTGCCAGCAGTTTTGGGGTCGGGAACACTGAAGCTTTCTTT
-	TRBV20-1	-	TRBJ2-1	CSASYPGTYNEQFF	TGCAGTGCTAGCTACCCCGGCACCTACAATGAGCAGTTCTTC
TRBD2	TRBV18	-	TRBJ2-5	CASSLGLAPETQYF	TGTGCCAGCTCACTAGGACTAGCCCCAGAGACCCAGTACTTC
TRBD2	TRBV11-2	-	TRBJ2-5	CASSLEPSGTQYF	TGTGCCAGCAGCTTAGAGCCTAGCGGTACCCAGTACTTC
-	TRBV6-5	-	TRBJ2-4	CASSSQNIQYF	TGTGCCAGCAGTTCCCAAAACATTCAGTACTTC
TRBD2	TRBV20-1	few	TRBJ2-3	CSEEGRADTQYF	TGCAGTGAGGAGGGGAGGGCAGATACGCAGTATTTT
TRBD2	TRBV5-4	-	TRBJ2-3	CASSPQRGGGTDTQYF	TGTGCCAGCAGCCCCCAGCGGGGGGGCGGCACAGATACGCAGTATTTT
-	TRBV7-3	-	TRBJ2-5	CASSLTTDEGGETQYF	TGTGCCAGCAGCTTAACCACTGATGAGGGCGGAGAGACCCAGTACTTC
-	TRBV6-2/TRBV6-3	-	TRBJ2-5	CASSHFVRGETQYF	TGTGCCAGCAGCCATTTTGTCCGGGGGGAGACCCAGTACTTC
TRBD1	TRBV11-3	few	TRBJ2-2	CASSPTDRPNTGELFF	TGTGCCAGCAGCCCGACGGACAGGCCGAACACCGGGGAGCTGTTTTTT
TRBD2	TRBV11-2	-	TRBJ2-3	CASSPRVAGRRQYF	TGTGCCAGCAGCCCCCGGGTAGCGGGGCGGAGGCAGTATTTT
-	TRBV12-3/TRBV12-4	few	TRBJ2-7	CASTSGGILAEQYF	TGTGCCAGCACCTCGGGTGGGATCCTGGCCGAGCAGTACTTC
-	TRBV4-2	-	TRBJ1-2	CASSQDGGRNYGYTF	TGTGCCAGCAGCCAAGACGGGGGGCGCAACTATGGCTACACCTTC
-	TRBV5-1	-	TRBJ2-6	CASSLVGGTGANVLTF	TGCGCCAGCAGCTTGGTCGGGGGAACGGGGGCCAACGTCCTGACTTTC
-	TRBV5-5	-	TRBJ2-3	CASSLRFGGRTDTQYF	TGTGCCAGCAGTCTTAGGTTTGGGGGACGCACAGATACGCAGTATTTT
-	TRBV12-3/TRBV12-4	once	TRBJ1-6	CASSFSQGGSPLHF	TGTGCCAGCAGTTTCTCACAGGGAGGATCACCCCTCCACTTT
-	TRBV19	-	TRBJ2-7	CASSIDGPSEQYF	TGTGCCAGTAGTATCGATGGGCCGTCCGAGCAGTACTTC
-	TRBV20-1	-	TRBJ2-3	CSARSLALTTDTQYF	TGCAGTGCTAGAAGCCTAGCGCTTACCACAGATACGCAGTATTTT
-	TRBV20-1	-	TRBJ2-7	CSAQSPETYYEQYF	TGCAGTGCCCAGTCCCCGGAGACATACTACGAGCAGTACTTC